Shown below are 9 T cell receptor beta chains from a single sample sequenced in a study of T cell clusters in autoimmune cytopenias. Roughly 38,000 genome equivalents of blood DNA were amplified for TRB. One tube held mixed TRB-A and TRB-B primer pools for touch-down PCR. TCRdb processed the multiplex PCR reads again and assigns one entry to each CDR3 protein, with no DNA. Here the sample table reports fewer than 10,000 distinct CDR3 sequences. The sequencing sample was made of peripheral blood. The receptors stem from a human donor with an autoimmune cytopenia or autoimmune hepatitis (not recorded which).

V is TRBV7-2 and J is TRBJ1-1; the TCRdb call, TRBD1, lacks DNA for checking. The CDR3 is 17 residues long. CDR1 SGHTA and CDR2 FQGNSA come from the germline V gene. CDR3 region: CASSLDGGGRRNTEAFF.

By frequency, this clonotype registers medium-sized. This chain links TRBV6-5 with TRBJ2-3; the D call of TRBD1 rests on TCRdb alone, since no DNA is present to check it. Germline V gene lookup returns CDR1 MNHEY and CDR2 SVGAGI. The CDR3 is 11 residues long. CDR3 loop: CASTSGRTVYF.

The chain uses TRBV4-2 and TRBJ1-4. The CDR3 length is 14 residues. CDR1 LGHNA and CDR2 YNFKEQ come from the germline V gene. CDR3 residues: CASSQISTNEKLFF.

The rearrangement uses TRBV19 and TRBJ2-1; TCRdb names TRBD1, which stays unverified in the absence of DNA. In germline, CDR1 is LNHDA, CDR2 SQIVND (reference sequence). CDR3 length equals 17 residues. The CDR3 loop reads CASSRDRGPRLGYEQFF.

This clonotype shows up as medium-sized by frequency. The chain has TRBV6-5 and TRBJ2-5. The CDR3 sequence is 14 residues long. Germline CDR1 reads MNHEY; CDR2 reads SVGAGI. CDR3 in amino acids: CASSPTGDQETQYF.

The chain couples TRBV11-2 to TRBJ2-3; TCRdb's assignment of TRBD1 cannot be checked, as there is no DNA. The CDR3 is 16 amino acids. Germline CDR1 and CDR2: SGHAT and FQNNGV. The CDR3 region is CASSLVGGGDTDTQYF.

The V and J genes are TRBV20-1 and TRBJ2-2. Looked up from germline, CDR1 is DFQATT and CDR2 is SNEGSKA (reference sequence). This CDR3 comprises 13 residues. The CDR3 sequence: CSAIWVNTGELFF.

The genes are TRBV6-2 or TRBV6-3 and TRBJ1-5. CDR1 is MNHEY, CDR2 SVGEGT, per germline. The CDR3 has 12 amino acids. CDR3 region: CASRSWGLAEHF.

The chain has TRBV15 and TRBJ2-1; TCRdb picks TRBD2, but there is no DNA to check that call. Per the germline V gene, CDR1 is LNHNV and CDR2 is YYDKDF (reference sequence). This CDR3 has 15 amino acids. This CDR3 reads CATSRSLADYNEQFF. The complete variable domain, with remaining parts taken from reference TRBV15 and TRBJ2-1, reads DAMVIQNPRYQVTQFGKPVTLSCSQTLNHNVMYWYQQKSSQAPKLLFHYYDKDFNNEADTPDNFQSRRPNTSFCFLDIRSPGLGDTAMYLCATSRSLADYNEQFFGPGTRLTVL.